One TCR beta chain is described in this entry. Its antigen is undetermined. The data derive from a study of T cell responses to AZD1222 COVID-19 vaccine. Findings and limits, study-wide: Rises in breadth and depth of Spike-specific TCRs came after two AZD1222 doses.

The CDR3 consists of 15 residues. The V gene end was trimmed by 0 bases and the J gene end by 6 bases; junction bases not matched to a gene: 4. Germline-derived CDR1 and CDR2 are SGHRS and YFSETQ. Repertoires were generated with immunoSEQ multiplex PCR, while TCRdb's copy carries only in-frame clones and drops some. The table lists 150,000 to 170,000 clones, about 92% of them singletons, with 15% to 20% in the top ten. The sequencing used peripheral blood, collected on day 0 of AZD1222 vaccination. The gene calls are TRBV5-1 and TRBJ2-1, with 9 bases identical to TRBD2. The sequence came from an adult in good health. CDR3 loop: CASSLAGGRVNEQFF. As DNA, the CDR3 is TGCGCCAGCAGCTTGGCCGGCGGGAGGGTCAATGAGCAGTTCTTC.